A single sample is the source of the 7 T cell receptor beta chains below, sequenced in a study of cytomegalovirus exposure and HLA in healthy donors. 60 Vbeta and 13 Jbeta primers were used in PCR. Clones were read by immunoSEQ multiplex PCR, and TCRdb kept only the in-frame ones, dropping some. Among more than 95,000 clones listed, 72% were seen once. Specimen: PBMCs. Receptor source: a man aged 25-45 years in good health and CMV-seronegative.

The gene calls are TRBV19 and TRBJ1-2; 7 bases align to TRBD1. CDR1 and CDR2 (germline): LNHDA, SQIVND (reference sequence). With V trimmed by 3 bases and J by 0 bases, 4 bases remained unmatched. This CDR3 spans 15 amino acids. This CDR3 is CASSINQGANYGYTF. Here the CDR3 DNA reads TGTGCCAGTAGTATTAACCAGGGGGCTAACTATGGCTACACCTTC.

The chain links TRBV18 to TRBJ2-7; D is unclear. V was cut by 2 bases and J by 10 bases, with 12 bases left in between. The CDR3 length is 12 residues. CDR1 is KGHSH and CDR2 is LQKENI in the germline V gene. The CDR3 region is CASSPSAAAQYF. The CDR3 DNA follows: TGTGCCAGCTCACCAAGTGCGGCAGCTCAGTACTTC.

V is TRBV28 and J is TRBJ1-6; D is uncertain. The CDR3 sequence is 12 residues long. The germline CDR1 and CDR2 sequences are MDHEN and SYDVKM. V was pared by 8 bases and J by 8 bases, with 10 bases between. CDR3 sequence: CASGSSDSPLHF. The CDR3 region has the DNA TGTGCCAGCGGGAGTTCGGATTCACCCCTCCACTTT.

The rearrangement joins TRBV19 to TRBJ2-1, with TRBD2 identical over 10 bases. Germline V gene sequence: CDR1 LNHDA, CDR2 SQIVND (reference sequence). CDR3 length: 14 amino acids. The V and J ends lost 10 bases and 6 bases, in that order; junction bases with no gene match: 9. CDR3 sequence (DNA): TGTGCCACCAAAGCGGGGGGGCCTCTCAATGAGCAGTTCTTC. Residues: CATKAGGPLNEQFF.

The chain links TRBV5-1 to TRBJ2-1; possible D gene TRBD2, 5 bases. CDR1 and CDR2 from the germline V gene are SGHRS and YFSETQ. The CDR3 runs to 12 residues. V was pared by 6 bases and J by 10 bases, with 14 bases between. The CDR3 DNA reads as TGCGCCAGCAATTATTCGGGGATCGAGCAGTTCTTC. Protein sequence: CASNYSGIEQFF.

This chain joins TRBV6-5 and TRBJ2-7; tentative D call: TRBD1 (5 bases). The germline CDR1 and CDR2 sequences are MNHEY and SVGAGI. CDR3 length: 15 residues. V lost 6 bases and J lost 2, with 17 bases in between. The CDR3: CASSLMGLTAYEQYF. The CDR3 DNA reads as TGTGCCAGCAGCCTAATGGGGCTAACCGCCTACGAGCAGTACTTC.

The CDR3, as DNA: TGTGCCAGCAGCTACCGGGACAGTATAAACACCATATATTTT. It translates to CASSYRDSINTIYF. This chain uses TRBV9 with TRBJ1-3; 7 bases match TRBD1. V was clipped by 4 bases and J by 6 bases; unmatched bases: 7. This CDR3 is 14 amino acids long. Per the germline V gene, CDR1 is SGDLS and CDR2 is YYNGEE.